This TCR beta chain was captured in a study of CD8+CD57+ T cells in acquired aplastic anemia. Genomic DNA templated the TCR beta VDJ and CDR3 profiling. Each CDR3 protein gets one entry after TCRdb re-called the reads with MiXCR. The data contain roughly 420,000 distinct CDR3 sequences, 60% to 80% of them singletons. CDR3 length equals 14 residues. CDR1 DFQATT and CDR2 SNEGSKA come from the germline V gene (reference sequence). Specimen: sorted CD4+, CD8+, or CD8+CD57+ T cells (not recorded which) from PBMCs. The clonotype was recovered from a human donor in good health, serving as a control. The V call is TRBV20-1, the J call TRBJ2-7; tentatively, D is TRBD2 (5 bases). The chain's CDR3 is CSVVVRGSVDEQYF. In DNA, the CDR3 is TGCAGCGTTGTGGTTCGGGGATCGGTCGACGAGCAGTACTTC.